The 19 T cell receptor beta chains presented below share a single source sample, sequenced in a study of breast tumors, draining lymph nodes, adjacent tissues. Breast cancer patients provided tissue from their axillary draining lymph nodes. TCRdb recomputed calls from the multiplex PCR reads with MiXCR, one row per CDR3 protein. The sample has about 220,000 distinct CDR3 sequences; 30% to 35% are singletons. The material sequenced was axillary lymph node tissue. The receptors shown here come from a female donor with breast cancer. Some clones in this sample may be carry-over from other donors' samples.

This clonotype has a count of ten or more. CDR3 coding DNA: TGCGCCAGCAGCCAAGGGACAGGGTCTCATGGCTACACCTTC. Its translation: CASSQGTGSHGYTF. The chain uses TRBV4-1 and TRBJ1-2, with 8 bases that match TRBD1. The CDR3 loop spans 14 amino acids. V lost 1 base and J lost 6; bases outside the gene matches: 4. Germline lookup yields CDR1 MGHRA and CDR2 YSYEKL.

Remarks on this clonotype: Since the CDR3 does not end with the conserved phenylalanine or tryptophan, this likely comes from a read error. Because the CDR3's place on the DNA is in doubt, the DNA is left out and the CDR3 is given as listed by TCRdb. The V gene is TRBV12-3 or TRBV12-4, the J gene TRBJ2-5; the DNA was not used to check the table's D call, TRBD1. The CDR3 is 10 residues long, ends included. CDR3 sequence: CASSLYRGNV.

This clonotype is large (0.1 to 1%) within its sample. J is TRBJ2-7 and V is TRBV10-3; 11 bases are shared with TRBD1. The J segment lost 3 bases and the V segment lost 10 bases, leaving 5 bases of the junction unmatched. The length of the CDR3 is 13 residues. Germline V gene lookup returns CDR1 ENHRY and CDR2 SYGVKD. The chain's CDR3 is CATGQGAFYEQYF. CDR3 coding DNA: TGTGCCACTGGACAGGGGGCCTTCTACGAGCAGTACTTC.

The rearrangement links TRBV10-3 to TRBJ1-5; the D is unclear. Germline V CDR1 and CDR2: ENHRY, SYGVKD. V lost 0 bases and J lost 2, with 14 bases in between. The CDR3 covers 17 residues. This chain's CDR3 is CAISESVGVGGNQPQHF. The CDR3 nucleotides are TGTGCCATCAGTGAGTCAGTCGGGGTGGGCGGCAATCAGCCCCAGCATTTT.

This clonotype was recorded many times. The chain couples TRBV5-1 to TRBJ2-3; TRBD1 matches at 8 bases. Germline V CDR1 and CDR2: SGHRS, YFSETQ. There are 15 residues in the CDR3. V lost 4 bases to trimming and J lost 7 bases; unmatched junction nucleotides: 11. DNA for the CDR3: TGCGCCAGCAGCATCGGACAGGGAGTGATGAATACGCAGTATTTT. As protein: CASSIGQGVMNTQYF.

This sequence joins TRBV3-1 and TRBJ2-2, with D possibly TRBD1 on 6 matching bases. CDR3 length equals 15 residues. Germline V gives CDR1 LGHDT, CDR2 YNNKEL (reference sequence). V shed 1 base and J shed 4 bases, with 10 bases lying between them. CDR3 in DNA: TGTGCCAGCAGCCAAGGGACAGTGAGCACCGGGGAGCTGTTTTTT. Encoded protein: CASSQGTVSTGELFF. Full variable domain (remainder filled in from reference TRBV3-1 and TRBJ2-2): DTAVSQTPKYLVTQMGNDKSIKCEQNLGHDTMYWYKQDSKKFLKIMFSYNNKELIINETVPNRFSPKSPDKAHLNLHINSLELGDSAVYFCASSQGTVSTGELFFGEGSRLTVL.

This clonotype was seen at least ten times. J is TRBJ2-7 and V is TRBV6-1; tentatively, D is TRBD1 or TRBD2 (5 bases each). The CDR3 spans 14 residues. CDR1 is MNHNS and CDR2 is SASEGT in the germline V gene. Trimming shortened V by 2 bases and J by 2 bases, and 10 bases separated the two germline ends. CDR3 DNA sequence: TGTGCCAGCAGTGAAAGGTGGGACGCCTACGAGCAGTACTTC. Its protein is CASSERWDAYEQYF.

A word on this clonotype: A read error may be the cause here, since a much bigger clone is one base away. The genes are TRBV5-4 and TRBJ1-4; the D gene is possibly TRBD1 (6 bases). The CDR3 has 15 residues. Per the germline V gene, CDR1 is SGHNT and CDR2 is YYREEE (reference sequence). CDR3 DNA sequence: TGTGCCAACAGCTCGGCGGGGGGCTTAAATGAAAAACTGTTTTTT. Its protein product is CANSSAGGLNEKLFF.

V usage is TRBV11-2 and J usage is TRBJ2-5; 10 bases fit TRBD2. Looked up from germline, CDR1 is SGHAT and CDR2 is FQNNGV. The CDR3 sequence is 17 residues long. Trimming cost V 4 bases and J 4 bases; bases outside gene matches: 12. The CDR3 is CASSYGTSARARETQYF. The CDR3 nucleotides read TGTGCCAGCAGCTACGGGACTAGCGCGAGGGCCCGAGAGACCCAGTACTTC.

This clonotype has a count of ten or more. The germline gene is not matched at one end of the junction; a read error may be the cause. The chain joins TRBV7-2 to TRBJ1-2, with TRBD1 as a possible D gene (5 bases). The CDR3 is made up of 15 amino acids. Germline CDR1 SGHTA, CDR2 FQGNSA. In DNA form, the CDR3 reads TGTGCCAGCAGCTTAGGGACACCCCGAGACTATGGCTACCCCTTC. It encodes CASSLGTPRDYGYPF.

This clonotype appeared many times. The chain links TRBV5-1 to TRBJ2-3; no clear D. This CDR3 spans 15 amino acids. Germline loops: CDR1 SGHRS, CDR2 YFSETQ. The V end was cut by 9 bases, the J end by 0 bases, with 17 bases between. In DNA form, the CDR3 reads TGCGCCACTACGAGACGTGGATCTAGCACAGATACGCAGTATTTT. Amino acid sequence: CATTRRGSSTDTQYF.

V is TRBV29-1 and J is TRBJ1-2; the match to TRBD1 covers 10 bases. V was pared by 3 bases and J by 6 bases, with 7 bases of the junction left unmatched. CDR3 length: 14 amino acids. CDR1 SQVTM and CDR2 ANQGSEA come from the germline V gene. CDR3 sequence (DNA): TGCAGCGTTGAGGGACAGGGGTTTCCCGATGGCTACACCTTC. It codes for CSVEGQGFPDGYTF.

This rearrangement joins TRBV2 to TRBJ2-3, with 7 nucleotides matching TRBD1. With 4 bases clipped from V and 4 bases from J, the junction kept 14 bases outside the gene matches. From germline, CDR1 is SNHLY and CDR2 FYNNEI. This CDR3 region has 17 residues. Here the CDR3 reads CASSGRGRVRSADTQYF. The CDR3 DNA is TGTGCCAGCAGTGGTAGGGGGCGCGTTCGATCCGCAGATACGCAGTATTTT.

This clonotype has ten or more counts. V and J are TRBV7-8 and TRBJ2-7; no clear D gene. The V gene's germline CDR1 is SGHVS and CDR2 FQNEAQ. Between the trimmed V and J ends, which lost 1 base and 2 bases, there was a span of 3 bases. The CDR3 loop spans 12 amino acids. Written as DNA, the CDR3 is TGTGCCAGCAGCTTAGGCACCTACGAGCAGTACTTC. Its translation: CASSLGTYEQYF.

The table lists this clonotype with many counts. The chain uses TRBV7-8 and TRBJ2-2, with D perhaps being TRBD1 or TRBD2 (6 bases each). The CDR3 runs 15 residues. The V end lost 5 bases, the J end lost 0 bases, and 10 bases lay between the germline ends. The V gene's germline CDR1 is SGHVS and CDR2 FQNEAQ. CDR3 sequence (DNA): TGTGCCAGCAGCCGACGGGGGCCGAACACCGGGGAGCTGTTTTTT. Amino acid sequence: CASSRRGPNTGELFF.

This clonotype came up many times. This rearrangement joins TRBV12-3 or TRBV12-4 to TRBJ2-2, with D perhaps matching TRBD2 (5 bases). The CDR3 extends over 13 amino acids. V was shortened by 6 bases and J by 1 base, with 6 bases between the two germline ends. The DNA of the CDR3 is TGTGCCAGCAGGGGGAGGAACACCGGGGAGCTGTTTTTT. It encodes CASRGRNTGELFF.

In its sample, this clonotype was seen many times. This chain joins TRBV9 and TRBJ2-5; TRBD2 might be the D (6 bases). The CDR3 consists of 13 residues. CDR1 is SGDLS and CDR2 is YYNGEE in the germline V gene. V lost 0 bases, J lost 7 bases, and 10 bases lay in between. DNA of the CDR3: TGTGCCAGCAGCGTAGGGGTGGAGGGGACCCAGTACTTC. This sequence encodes CASSVGVEGTQYF.

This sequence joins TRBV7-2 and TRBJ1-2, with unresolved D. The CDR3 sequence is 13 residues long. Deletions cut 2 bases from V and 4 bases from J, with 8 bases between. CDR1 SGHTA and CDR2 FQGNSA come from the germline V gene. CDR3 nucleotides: TGTGCCAGCAGCTTACCCACAGCCTATGGCTACACCTTC. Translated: CASSLPTAYGYTF.

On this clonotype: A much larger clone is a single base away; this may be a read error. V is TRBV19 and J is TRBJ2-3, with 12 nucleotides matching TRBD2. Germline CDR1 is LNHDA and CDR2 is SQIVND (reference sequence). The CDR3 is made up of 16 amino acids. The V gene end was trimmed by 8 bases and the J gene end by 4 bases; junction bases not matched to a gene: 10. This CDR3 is CASGPLAGGPPDTQYF. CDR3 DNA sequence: TGTGCCAGTGGACCTCTAGCGGGAGGGCCCCCAGATACGCAGTATTTT.